These T cell receptor beta chains were read from a single sample in a study of circulating and synovial CD4+ cells in juvenile arthritis. Method: immunoSEQ multiplex PCR; TCRdb's copy keeps in-frame clones and lacks some. The repertoire consists of 15,000 to 20,000 clones, with under 95% occurring once and the leading ten covering 0.65% to 0.9%. The sequenced sample was CD4+ T cells from blood. These receptors all stem from a human donor with juvenile idiopathic arthritis. Both conserved end residues are part of each CDR3. A D gene is named only where the DNA matches it firmly. Clone size, where shown, is once, few, many, or a class for clones that have expanded.

J: TRBJ2-1; size: .; V: TRBV18; D: TRBD2; DNA: TGTGCCAGCTCAGCCTCTAGCGGGAGGGCCAGTTATGAGCAGTTCTTC; CDR3: CASSASSGRASYEQFF
J: TRBJ2-1; size: .; V: TRBV2; D: .; DNA: TGTGCCAGCAGGGTCGACGGCCCAGGTGAGCAGTTCTTC; CDR3: CASRVDGPGEQFF
J: TRBJ2-7; size: .; V: TRBV19; D: .; DNA: TGTGCCAGTAGTATTCAGGGTATAGGCGACGAGCAGTACTTC; CDR3: CASSIQGIGDEQYF
J: TRBJ1-2; size: .; V: TRBV5-1; D: .; DNA: TGCGCCAGCAGCTTGAACGGGGTTTTGAGGAGTGGCTACACCTTC; CDR3: CASSLNGVLRSGYTF
J: TRBJ2-1; size: .; V: TRBV10-3; D: TRBD2; DNA: TGTGCCATCAGTGAGTTAGCGGGGGGGCAACCTCTGGCTTACAATGAGCAGTTCTTC; CDR3: CAISELAGGQPLAYNEQFF
J: TRBJ2-3; size: .; V: TRBV7-2; D: TRBD2; DNA: TGTGCCAGCAGCACCGGGACTAGCTATTCAGATACGCAGTATTTT; CDR3: CASSTGTSYSDTQYF
J: TRBJ2-7; size: .; V: TRBV7-2; D: .; DNA: TGTGCCAGCAGCCCGGGACTCTTAACCTACGAGCAGTACTTC; CDR3: CASSPGLLTYEQYF
J: TRBJ2-3; size: .; V: TRBV30; D: TRBD2; DNA: TGTGCCTGGAGTGATATGGGACTAGCGGCGAGCACAGATACGCAGTATTTT; CDR3: CAWSDMGLAASTDTQYF
J: TRBJ2-4; size: few; V: TRBV19; D: TRBD2; DNA: TGTGCCAGTAGTATGGATAGCGGGGTAGCCAAAAACATTCAGTACTTC; CDR3: CASSMDSGVAKNIQYF
J: TRBJ2-1; size: few; V: TRBV5-1; D: .; DNA: TGCGCCAGCAGCAATCTAGGCTCCTACAATGAGCAGTTCTTC; CDR3: CASSNLGSYNEQFF
J: TRBJ1-1; size: .; V: TRBV5-1; D: .; DNA: TGCGCCAGCAGTCATTACGGGGAAAGGACTGAAGCTTTCTTT; CDR3: CASSHYGERTEAFF
J: TRBJ1-5; size: .; V: TRBV30; D: TRBD1; DNA: TGTGCCTGGAGTGTGGGACAGGGCAATCAGCCCCAGCATTTT; CDR3: CAWSVGQGNQPQHF
J: TRBJ1-1; size: .; V: TRBV10-3; D: TRBD1; DNA: TGTGCCATCAATAGCGGGACAGAACGTCTGAACACTGAAGCTTTCTTT; CDR3: CAINSGTERLNTEAFF
J: TRBJ1-4; size: .; V: TRBV6-6; D: .; DNA: TGTGCCAGCAGTTTCCCCAGACAGGAGGAAAAACTGTTTTTT; CDR3: CASSFPRQEEKLFF
J: TRBJ1-2; size: .; V: TRBV19; D: .; DNA: TGTGCCAGTAGTATATCGGCCAGGGACATTCATGGCTACACCTTC; CDR3: CASSISARDIHGYTF
J: TRBJ1-4; size: once; V: TRBV6-1; D: .; DNA: TGTGCCAGCAGTGAAGGGACCGTCCCAGGGGAAAAACTGTTTTTT; CDR3: CASSEGTVPGEKLFF
J: TRBJ1-1; size: .; V: TRBV18; D: TRBD1; DNA: TGTGCCAGCTCACCAGCTTTGTCACAGGGGAGAACTGAAGCTTTCTTT; CDR3: CASSPALSQGRTEAFF
J: TRBJ2-3; size: .; V: TRBV7-7; D: .; DNA: TGTGCTAGCAGCTTATTAGTGACAGATACGCAGTATTTT; CDR3: CASSLLVTDTQYF
J: TRBJ2-2; size: .; V: TRBV2; D: TRBD2; DNA: TGTGCCAGCAGGGCTAGCGGGTTCACCGGGGAGCTGTTTTTT; CDR3: CASRASGFTGELFF
J: TRBJ1-6; size: .; V: TRBV18; D: .; DNA: TGTGCCAGCTCCATCTCAGGCTATAATTCCCCCCTCCACTTT; CDR3: CASSISGYNSPLHF
J: TRBJ2-1; size: .; V: TRBV12-5; D: .; DNA: TGTGCTAGTGGTTTGGCCTTCGTGGGGGGAGGGGGCTCCTACAATGAGCAGTTCTTC; CDR3: CASGLAFVGGGGSYNEQFF
J: TRBJ1-5; size: .; V: TRBV5-6; D: .; DNA: TGTGCCAGCAGCTCCGCGGCGACACAGGGTCATCAGCCCAAGCATTTT; CDR3: CASSSAATQGHQPKHF
J: TRBJ2-1; size: .; V: TRBV7-9; D: TRBD2; DNA: TGTGCCACCGCGCGCTCTAGCGGGACCTACAATGAGCAGTTCTTC; CDR3: CATARSSGTYNEQFF
J: TRBJ2-2; size: .; V: TRBV7-7; D: TRBD1; DNA: TGTGCTAGCAGCCCAACACCGGGACAGCACACCGGGGAGCTGTTTTTT; CDR3: CASSPTPGQHTGELFF
J: TRBJ2-2; size: .; V: TRBV7-2; D: .; DNA: TGTGCCAGCAGCCGGGTGAACACCGGGGAGCTGTTTTTT; CDR3: CASSRVNTGELFF
J: TRBJ1-5; size: .; V: TRBV12-5; D: TRBD1; DNA: TGTGCTAGTGGTTTGGTACTGACAGGGCCAAATCAGCCCCAGCATTTT; CDR3: CASGLVLTGPNQPQHF
J: TRBJ2-7; size: .; V: TRBV6-1; D: .; DNA: TGTGCCAGCCGCTTTGGGGCTAGCGCGGCGTTTTGGTACTTC; CDR3: CASRFGASAAFWYF
J: TRBJ2-3; size: .; V: TRBV2; D: .; DNA: TGTGCCAGCAGTGAATACCGGCAGGGAAGGGGCACAGATACGCAGTATTTT; CDR3: CASSEYRQGRGTDTQYF
J: TRBJ1-1; size: .; V: TRBV7-8; D: .; DNA: TGTGCCAGCAGCCACGTCCGGGAGGGAGAAGCTTTCTTT; CDR3: CASSHVREGEAFF
J: TRBJ2-2; size: .; V: TRBV28; D: .; DNA: TGTGCCAGCACTCCCTTTGCGAACACCGGGGAGCTGTTTTTT; CDR3: CASTPFANTGELFF
J: TRBJ2-1; size: .; V: TRBV5-6; D: .; DNA: TGTGCCAGCAGCTCTTCCTCTTTCCTACAGTTCTTC; CDR3: CASSSSSFLQFF
J: TRBJ1-2; size: .; V: TRBV5-4; D: .; DNA: TGTGCCAGCAGCTTTATAGGGGTCGGTGGCTACACCTTC; CDR3: CASSFIGVGGYTF
J: TRBJ2-2; size: .; V: TRBV2; D: .; DNA: TGTGCCAGCACCCTACAGGGAGCCGGGGAGCTGTTTTTT; CDR3: CASTLQGAGELFF
J: TRBJ2-7; size: .; V: TRBV6-5; D: .; DNA: TGTGCCAGCAGCCCATCATGGGGCGCCTACGAGCAGTACTTC; CDR3: CASSPSWGAYEQYF
J: TRBJ1-2; size: .; V: TRBV12-5; D: .; DNA: TGTGCTAGTGGTTCCTCTTGGGCTGACTATGGCTACACCTTC; CDR3: CASGSSWADYGYTF
J: TRBJ1-4; size: .; V: TRBV5-1; D: .; DNA: TGCGCCAGCAGCCCCGGACAGTCGGCAACTAATGAAAAACTGTTTTTT; CDR3: CASSPGQSATNEKLFF
J: TRBJ1-6; size: once; V: TRBV12-5; D: .; DNA: TGTGCTAGTGCTAACAGGGTAAATTCACCCCTCCACTTT; CDR3: CASANRVNSPLHF
J: TRBJ1-1; size: .; V: TRBV27; D: .; DNA: TGTGCCAGCAGTTTAGGGGCGCGGGGCCTGGGGACTGAAGCTTTCTTT; CDR3: CASSLGARGLGTEAFF
J: TRBJ2-1; size: few; V: TRBV27; D: TRBD2; DNA: TGTGCCAGCAGTTGGACTAGCGCCCAGCATTATAGCTCCTACAATGAGCAGTTCTTC; CDR3: CASSWTSAQHYSSYNEQFF
J: TRBJ2-1; size: .; V: TRBV9; D: .; DNA: TGTGCCAGCAGCGTAGGGGCAGGGGAGCTCAATGAGCAGTTCTTC; CDR3: CASSVGAGELNEQFF
J: TRBJ1-2; size: .; V: TRBV5-1; D: TRBD1; DNA: TGCGCCAGCAGCCCGACAGGGATGCTACTAGGCTACACCTTC; CDR3: CASSPTGMLLGYTF
J: TRBJ2-5; size: .; V: TRBV5-6; D: .; DNA: TGTGCCAGCAGCTTGGGCGTTGGCGGGGTAGGGTTCGGAGAGACCCAGTACTTC; CDR3: CASSLGVGGVGFGETQYF
J: TRBJ1-1; size: .; V: TRBV25-1; D: .; DNA: TGTGCCAGCAGTGAAGCGGGGGGCGGCACTGAAGCTTTCTTT; CDR3: CASSEAGGGTEAFF
J: TRBJ1-2; size: once; V: TRBV7-2; D: .; DNA: TGTGCCAGCAGCTTAGGAGGGAGATATGGCTACACCTTC; CDR3: CASSLGGRYGYTF
J: TRBJ2-1; size: .; V: TRBV19; D: TRBD2; DNA: TGTGCCAGTAGACTAGCGGGAGGGACCTACAATGAGCAGTTCTTC; CDR3: CASRLAGGTYNEQFF